This TCR beta chain was profiled in a study of shared clonotypes between healthy human individuals. The table came from immunoSEQ multiplex PCR; TCRdb's copy has only in-frame clones and leaves some out. The sample lists over 1.5 million clones, nearly 99% occurring once. This clone was seen just once. This CDR3 spans 15 amino acids. Trimming pared 10 bases from V and 3 bases from J, leaving 20 bases between. Germline-derived CDR1 and CDR2 are WNHNN and SYGVQD (reference sequence). V and J are TRBV10-1 and TRBJ2-3; a possible D gene is TRBD2 (5 bases). This receptor was obtained from a man in his thirties or forties in good health. The material sequenced was naive CD4+ T cells sorted from blood. Described subset: CD45RA+ positively selected. CDR3 protein: CAIPRGLERTDTQYF. For the CDR3, the DNA is TGCGCCATCCCTCGGGGATTGGAAAGAACAGATACGCAGTATTTT.